Shown below are 5 T cell receptor beta chains from a single sample sequenced in a study of shared clonotypes between healthy human individuals (dated by TCRdb to the early 2020s). The receptor library was made with the immunoSEQ multiplex PCR assay. The clones in this table, taken by TCRdb from immuneACCESS, are in-frame only. Not every clone is retained; where verified, under half of the shortfall comes from an unresolved V gene, and the cause of the rest is unknown. Present in this sample are about 2.2 million clones, over 85% of which were seen just once. Approximately 1.6% of the sample comes from the top ten. For the CD8 naive samples, CD45RO-negative cells were positively selected for CCR7, yielding a CD45RA+CCR7+ population from which TemRA cells were excluded. Sample: naive CD8+ T cells from PBMCs. The sample's cell subset or site label is to be understood as: CD45RA+CCR7+. These receptor sequences come from a man between 18 and 35 years old in good health. Some clones in this sample may be carry-over from other donors' samples.

V and J are TRBV5-8 and TRBJ1-3, with 7 bases aligning to TRBD1. The J segment lost 4 bases and the V segment lost 2 bases, leaving 6 bases of the junction unmatched. This CDR3 is 15 amino acids long. Per germline, CDR1 SGHTS and CDR2 YDEGEE. DNA for the CDR3: TGTGCCAGCAGCTTACTGACAGGGTTCGGAAACACCATATATTTT. This sequence encodes CASSLLTGFGNTIYF.

The chain has TRBV15 and TRBJ1-1, with 7 nucleotides matching TRBD1. V gave up 8 bases and J gave up 1 base; unmatched junction bases: 1. The CDR3 runs 12 residues. Germline CDR1 LNHNV, CDR2 YYDKDF (reference sequence). The CDR3 bases are TGTGCCACCCAGGGGGGGAACACTGAAGCTTTCTTT. Protein product: CATQGGNTEAFF.

This chain connects TRBV2 to TRBJ2-3; D is unclear. Per the germline V gene, CDR1 is SNHLY and CDR2 is FYNNEI. This CDR3 contains 17 residues. Trimming took off 2 bases at V and 0 bases at J, with 15 bases between the two ends. As DNA, the CDR3 is TGTGCCAGCAGTGAAAGGGTGAGGCCCTATAGCACAGATACGCAGTATTTT. Translating it yields CASSERVRPYSTDTQYF.

This chain joins TRBV19 and TRBJ2-2; D perhaps matches TRBD1 (8 bases). This CDR3 has 15 amino acids. V shed 5 bases and J shed 6 bases, with 16 bases lying between them. CDR1 and CDR2 from the germline V gene are LNHDA and SQIVND (reference sequence). CDR3 amino acids: CASSSRTGRAGELFF. Here the CDR3 DNA reads TGTGCCAGTAGTTCCAGGACAGGGAGGGCCGGGGAGCTGTTTTTT.

The chain is built from TRBV5-1 and TRBJ1-2; the D gene is possibly TRBD1 (5 bases). Trimming removed 0 bases at V and 4 bases at J, with 10 bases between. The CDR3 loop spans 14 amino acids. Per the germline V gene, CDR1 is SGHRS and CDR2 is YFSETQ. The CDR3 sequence is CASSLGGTSYGYTF. DNA for the CDR3: TGCGCCAGCAGCTTGGGGGGGACGAGCTATGGCTACACCTTC.